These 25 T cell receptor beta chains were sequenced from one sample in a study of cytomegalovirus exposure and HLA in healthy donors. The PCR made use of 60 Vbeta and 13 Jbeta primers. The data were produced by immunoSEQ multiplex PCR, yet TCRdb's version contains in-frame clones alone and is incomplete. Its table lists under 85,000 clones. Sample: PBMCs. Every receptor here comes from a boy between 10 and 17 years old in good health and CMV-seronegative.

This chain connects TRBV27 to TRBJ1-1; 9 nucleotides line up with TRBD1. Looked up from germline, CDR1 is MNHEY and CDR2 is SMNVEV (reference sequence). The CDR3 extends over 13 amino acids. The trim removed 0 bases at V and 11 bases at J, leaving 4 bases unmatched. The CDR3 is CASSLSGTGRAFF. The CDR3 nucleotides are TGTGCCAGCAGTTTATCCGGGACAGGGCGTGCTTTCTTT.

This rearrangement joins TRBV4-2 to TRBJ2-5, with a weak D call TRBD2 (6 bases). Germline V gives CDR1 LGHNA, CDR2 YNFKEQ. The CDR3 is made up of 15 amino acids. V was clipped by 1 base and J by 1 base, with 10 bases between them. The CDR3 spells CASSQVRGLQETQYF. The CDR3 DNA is TGTGCCAGCAGCCAAGTCCGGGGACTCCAAGAGACCCAGTACTTC.

This CDR3 is CASSPQGANYGYTF. The DNA for the CDR3 is TGTGCCAGCAGTCCACAGGGAGCTAACTATGGCTACACCTTC. The chain links TRBV7-6 to TRBJ1-2, with a weak D call TRBD1 (6 bases). The CDR3 covers 14 residues. CDR1 and CDR2 (germline): SGHVS, FNYEAQ. V gave up 6 bases and J gave up 0 bases, with 11 bases separating them.

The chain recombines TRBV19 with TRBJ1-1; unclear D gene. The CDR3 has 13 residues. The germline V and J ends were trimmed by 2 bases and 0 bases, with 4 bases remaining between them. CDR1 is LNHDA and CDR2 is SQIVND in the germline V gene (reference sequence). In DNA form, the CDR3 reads TGTGCCAGTAGTATAAACATGAACACTGAAGCTTTCTTT. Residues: CASSINMNTEAFF.

CDR3 sequence (DNA): TGTGCCAGCAGGCCCAGCGGGTATCAAGAGACCCAGTACTTC. Protein: CASRPSGYQETQYF. The V and J genes are TRBV7-9 and TRBJ2-5; the D gene is possibly TRBD2 (6 bases). The CDR3 totals 14 residues. From germline, CDR1 is SEHNR and CDR2 FQNEAQ (reference sequence). Trimming shortened V by 6 bases and J by 2 bases, and 13 bases separated the two germline ends.

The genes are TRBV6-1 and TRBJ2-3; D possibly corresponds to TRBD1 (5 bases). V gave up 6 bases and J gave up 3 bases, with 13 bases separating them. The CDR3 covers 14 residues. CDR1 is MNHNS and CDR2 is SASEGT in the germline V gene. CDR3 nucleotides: TGTGCCAGCAGCGGCGGATCAGGGACAGATACGCAGTATTTT. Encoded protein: CASSGGSGTDTQYF.

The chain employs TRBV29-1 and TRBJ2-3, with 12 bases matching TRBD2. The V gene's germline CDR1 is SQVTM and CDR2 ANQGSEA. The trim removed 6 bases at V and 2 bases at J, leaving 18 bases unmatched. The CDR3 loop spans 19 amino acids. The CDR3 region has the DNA TGCAGCGTCCTGGGACTAGCGGGCGAACCAATACCCTACACAGATACGCAGTATTTT. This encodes CSVLGLAGEPIPYTDTQYF.

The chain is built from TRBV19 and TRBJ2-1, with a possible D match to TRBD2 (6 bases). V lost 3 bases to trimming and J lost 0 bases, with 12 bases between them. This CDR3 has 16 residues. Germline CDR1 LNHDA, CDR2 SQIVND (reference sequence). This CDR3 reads CASSMIFGSSYNEQFF. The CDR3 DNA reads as TGTGCCAGTAGTATGATATTCGGGAGCTCCTACAATGAGCAGTTCTTC.

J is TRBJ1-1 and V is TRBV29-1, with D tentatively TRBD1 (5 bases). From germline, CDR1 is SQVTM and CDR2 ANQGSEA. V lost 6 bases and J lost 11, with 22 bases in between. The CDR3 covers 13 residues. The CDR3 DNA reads TGCAGCGTAACGGCGGCAGGGTTTCTAGCGGCTTTCTTT. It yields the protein CSVTAAGFLAAFF.

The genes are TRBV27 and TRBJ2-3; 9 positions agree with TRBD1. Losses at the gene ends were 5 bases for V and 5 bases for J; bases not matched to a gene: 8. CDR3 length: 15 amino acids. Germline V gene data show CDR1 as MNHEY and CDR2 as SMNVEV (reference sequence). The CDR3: CASSDRDRAGDTQYF. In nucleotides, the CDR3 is TGTGCCAGCAGTGACCGGGACAGGGCAGGAGATACGCAGTATTTT.

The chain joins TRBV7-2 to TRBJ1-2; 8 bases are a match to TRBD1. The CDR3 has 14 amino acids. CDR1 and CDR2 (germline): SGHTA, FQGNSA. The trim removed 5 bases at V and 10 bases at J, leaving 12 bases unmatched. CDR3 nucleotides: TGTGCCAGCAGCGGGCGACAGGGGCAGAGGGACTACACCTTC. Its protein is CASSGRQGQRDYTF.

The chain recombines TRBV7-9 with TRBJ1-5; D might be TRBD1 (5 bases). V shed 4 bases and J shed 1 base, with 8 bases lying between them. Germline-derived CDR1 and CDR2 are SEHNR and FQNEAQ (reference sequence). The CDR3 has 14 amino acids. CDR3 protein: CASSSDNSNQPQHF. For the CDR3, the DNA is TGTGCCAGCAGCTCGGACAACAGCAATCAGCCCCAGCATTTT.

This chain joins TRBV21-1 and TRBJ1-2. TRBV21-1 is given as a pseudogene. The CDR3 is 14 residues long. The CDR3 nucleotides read TGTGCCAGCAGCAACGGAGCGTTTAACTATGGCTACACCTTC. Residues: CASSNGAFNYGYTF.

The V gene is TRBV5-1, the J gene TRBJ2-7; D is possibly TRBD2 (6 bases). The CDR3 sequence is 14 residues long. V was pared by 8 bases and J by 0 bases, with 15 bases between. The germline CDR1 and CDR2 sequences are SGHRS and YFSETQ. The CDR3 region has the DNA TGCGCCAGTGGGCCGGGACTTAACTCCTACGAGCAGTACTTC. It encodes CASGPGLNSYEQYF.

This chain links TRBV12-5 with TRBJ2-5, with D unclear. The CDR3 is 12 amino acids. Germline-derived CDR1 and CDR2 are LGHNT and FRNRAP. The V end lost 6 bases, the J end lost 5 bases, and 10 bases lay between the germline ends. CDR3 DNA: TGTGCTAGTGGCTACGGGTTGGAGACCCAGTACTTC. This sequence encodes CASGYGLETQYF.

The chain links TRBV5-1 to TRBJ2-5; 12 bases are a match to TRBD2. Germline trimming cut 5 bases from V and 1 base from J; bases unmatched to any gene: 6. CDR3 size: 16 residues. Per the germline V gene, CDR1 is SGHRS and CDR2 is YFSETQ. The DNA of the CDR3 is TGCGCCAGCAGAATAACGGGACTAGCGGGCCAAGAGACCCAGTACTTC. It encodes CASRITGLAGQETQYF.

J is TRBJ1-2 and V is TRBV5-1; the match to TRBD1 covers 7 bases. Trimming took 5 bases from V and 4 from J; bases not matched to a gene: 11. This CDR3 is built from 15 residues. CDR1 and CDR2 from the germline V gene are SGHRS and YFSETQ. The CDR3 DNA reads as TGCGCCAGCAGAGACTCCGGTACAGGGGTCTATGGCTACACCTTC. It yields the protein CASRDSGTGVYGYTF. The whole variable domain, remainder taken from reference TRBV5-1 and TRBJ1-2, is KAGVTQTPRYLIKTRGQQVTLSCSPISGHRSVSWYQQTPGQGLQFLFEYFSETQRNKGNFPGRFSGRQFSNSRSEMNVSTLELGDSALYLCASRDSGTGVYGYTFGSGTRLTVV.

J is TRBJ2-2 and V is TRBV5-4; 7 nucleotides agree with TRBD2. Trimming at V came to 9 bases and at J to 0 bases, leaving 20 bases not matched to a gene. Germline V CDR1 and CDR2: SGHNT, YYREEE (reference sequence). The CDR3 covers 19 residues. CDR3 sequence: CATPFGVRLADSNTGELFF. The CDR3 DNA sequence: TGTGCCACCCCCTTCGGGGTTAGGCTAGCGGACTCGAACACCGGGGAGCTGTTTTTT.

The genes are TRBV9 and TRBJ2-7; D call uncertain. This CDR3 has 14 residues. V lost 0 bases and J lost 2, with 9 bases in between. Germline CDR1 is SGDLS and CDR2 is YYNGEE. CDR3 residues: CASSVESGPYEQYF. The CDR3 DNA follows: TGTGCCAGCAGCGTAGAGTCAGGTCCCTACGAGCAGTACTTC.

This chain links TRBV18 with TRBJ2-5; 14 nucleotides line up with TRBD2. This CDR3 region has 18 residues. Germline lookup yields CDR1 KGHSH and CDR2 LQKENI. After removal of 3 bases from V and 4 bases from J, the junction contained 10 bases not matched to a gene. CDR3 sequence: CASSPIPGLAGEGETQYF. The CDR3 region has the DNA TGTGCCAGCTCACCTATCCCGGGACTAGCGGGAGAAGGAGAGACCCAGTACTTC.

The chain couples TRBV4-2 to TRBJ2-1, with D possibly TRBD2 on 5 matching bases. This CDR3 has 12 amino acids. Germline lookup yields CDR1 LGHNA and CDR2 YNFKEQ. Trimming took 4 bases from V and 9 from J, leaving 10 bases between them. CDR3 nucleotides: TGTGCCAGCAGCCGGGCTGCGGGTGAGCAGTTCTTC. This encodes CASSRAAGEQFF.

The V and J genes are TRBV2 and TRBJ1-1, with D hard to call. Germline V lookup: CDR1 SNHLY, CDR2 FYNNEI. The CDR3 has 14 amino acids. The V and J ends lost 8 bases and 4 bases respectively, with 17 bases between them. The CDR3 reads CASFLSWRSTEAFF. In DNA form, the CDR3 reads TGTGCCAGCTTTCTGTCCTGGAGGAGCACTGAAGCTTTCTTT.

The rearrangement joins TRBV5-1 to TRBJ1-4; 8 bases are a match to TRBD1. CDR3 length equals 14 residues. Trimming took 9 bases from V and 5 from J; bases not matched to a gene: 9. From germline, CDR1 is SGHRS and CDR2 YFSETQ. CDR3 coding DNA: TGCGCCACCTCGATACAGGGGGGGAATGAAAAACTGTTTTTT. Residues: CATSIQGGNEKLFF. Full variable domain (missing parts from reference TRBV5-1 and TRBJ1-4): KAGVTQTPRYLIKTRGQQVTLSCSPISGHRSVSWYQQTPGQGLQFLFEYFSETQRNKGNFPGRFSGRQFSNSRSEMNVSTLELGDSALYLCATSIQGGNEKLFFGSGTQLSVL.

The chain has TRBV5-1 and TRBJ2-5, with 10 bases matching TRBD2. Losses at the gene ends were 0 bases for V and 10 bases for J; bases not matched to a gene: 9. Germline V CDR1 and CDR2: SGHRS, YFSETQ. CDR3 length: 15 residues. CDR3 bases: TGCGCCAGCAGCTTGGGGACTAGCGGCCAGTCTATCCAGTACTTC. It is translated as CASSLGTSGQSIQYF.

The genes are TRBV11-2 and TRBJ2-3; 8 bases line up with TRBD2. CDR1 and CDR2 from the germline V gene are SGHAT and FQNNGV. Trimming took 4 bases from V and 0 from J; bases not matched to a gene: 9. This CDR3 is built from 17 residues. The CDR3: CASSSAGVSSSTDTQYF. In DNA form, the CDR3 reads TGTGCCAGCAGCTCAGCGGGGGTCTCTTCGAGCACAGATACGCAGTATTTT.